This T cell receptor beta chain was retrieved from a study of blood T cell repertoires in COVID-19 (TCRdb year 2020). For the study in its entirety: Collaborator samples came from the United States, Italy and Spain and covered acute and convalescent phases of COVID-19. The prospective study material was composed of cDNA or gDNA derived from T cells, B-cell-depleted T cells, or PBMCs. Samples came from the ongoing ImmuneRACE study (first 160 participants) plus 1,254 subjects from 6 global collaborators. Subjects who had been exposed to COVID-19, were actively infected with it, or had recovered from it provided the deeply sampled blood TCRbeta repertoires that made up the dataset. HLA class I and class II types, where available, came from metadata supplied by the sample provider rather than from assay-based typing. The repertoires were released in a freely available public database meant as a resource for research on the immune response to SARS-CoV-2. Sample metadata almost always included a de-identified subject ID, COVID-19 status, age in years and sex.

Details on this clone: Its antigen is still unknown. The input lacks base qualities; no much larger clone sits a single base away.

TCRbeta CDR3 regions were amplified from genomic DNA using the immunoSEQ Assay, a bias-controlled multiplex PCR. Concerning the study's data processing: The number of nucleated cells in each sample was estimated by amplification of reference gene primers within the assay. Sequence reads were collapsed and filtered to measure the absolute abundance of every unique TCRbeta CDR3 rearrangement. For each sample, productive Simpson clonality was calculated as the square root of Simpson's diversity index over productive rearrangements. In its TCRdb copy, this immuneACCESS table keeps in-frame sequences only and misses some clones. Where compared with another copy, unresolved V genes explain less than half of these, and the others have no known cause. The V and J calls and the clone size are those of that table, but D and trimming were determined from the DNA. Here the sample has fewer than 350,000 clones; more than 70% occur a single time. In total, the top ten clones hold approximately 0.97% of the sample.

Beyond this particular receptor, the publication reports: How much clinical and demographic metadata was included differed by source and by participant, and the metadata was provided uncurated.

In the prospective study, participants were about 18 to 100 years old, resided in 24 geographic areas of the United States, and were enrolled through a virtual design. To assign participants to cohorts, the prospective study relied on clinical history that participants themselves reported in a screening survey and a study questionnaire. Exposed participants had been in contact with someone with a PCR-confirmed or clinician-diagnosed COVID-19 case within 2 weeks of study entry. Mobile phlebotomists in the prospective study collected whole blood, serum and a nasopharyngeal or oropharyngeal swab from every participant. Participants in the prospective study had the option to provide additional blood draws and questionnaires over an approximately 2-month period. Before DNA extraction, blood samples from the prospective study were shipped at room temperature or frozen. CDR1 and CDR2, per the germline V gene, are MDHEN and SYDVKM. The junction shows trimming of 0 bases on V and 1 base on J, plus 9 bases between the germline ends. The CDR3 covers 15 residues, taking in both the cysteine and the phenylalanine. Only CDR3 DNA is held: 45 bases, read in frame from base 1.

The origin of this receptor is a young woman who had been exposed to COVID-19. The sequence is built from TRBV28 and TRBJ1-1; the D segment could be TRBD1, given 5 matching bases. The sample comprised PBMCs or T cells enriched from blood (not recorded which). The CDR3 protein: CASSLWGRENTEAFF. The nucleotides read TGTGCCAGCAGTTTATGGGGCAGGGAGAACACTGAAGCTTTCTTT. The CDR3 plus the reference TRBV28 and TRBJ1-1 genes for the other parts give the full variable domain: DVKVTQSSRYLVKRTGEKVFLECVQDMDHENMFWYRQDPGLGLRLIYFSYDVKMKEKGDIPEGYSVSREKKERFSLILESASTNQTSMYLCASSLWGRENTEAFFGQGTRLTVV.